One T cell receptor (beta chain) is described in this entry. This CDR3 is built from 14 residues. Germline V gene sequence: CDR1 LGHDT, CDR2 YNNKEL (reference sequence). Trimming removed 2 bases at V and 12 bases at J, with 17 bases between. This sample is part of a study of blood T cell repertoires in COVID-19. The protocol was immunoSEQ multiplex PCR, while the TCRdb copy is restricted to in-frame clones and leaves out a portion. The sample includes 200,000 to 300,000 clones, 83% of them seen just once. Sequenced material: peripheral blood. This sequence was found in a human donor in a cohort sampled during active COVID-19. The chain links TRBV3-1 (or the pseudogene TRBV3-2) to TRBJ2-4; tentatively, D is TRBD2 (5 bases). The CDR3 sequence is CASSQYLEEPYQYF. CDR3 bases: TGTGCCAGCAGCCAATACCTGGAGGAGCCATATCAGTACTTC.